This is a list of T cell receptor beta chains from one sample in a study of blood T cell repertoires in COVID-19. The repertoire was sequenced with immunoSEQ multiplex PCR; TCRdb's copy has only in-frame clones and lacks some. The sample has about 260,000 clones; around 84% are singletons. Sequencing was done on a sample of PBMCs or T cells enriched from blood (not recorded which). The receptors shown here come from a man between 25 and 39 years old with acute COVID-19. Each CDR3 is given with its conserved first and last residue. Fields, in order: D gene, CDR3 length, J gene, clone size, V gene, CDR3 DNA, CDR3 protein. The D gene is left open where the match is weak. Size is omitted from some rows. Given values are once, few, many or a class for expanded clones.

d_gene: TRBD1; len: 15; j_gene: TRBJ1-1; abundance: -; v_gene: TRBV14; CDR3nt: TGTGCCAGCAGCCAACTTGGACAGGGGAACACTGAAGCTTTCTTT; CDR3aa: CASSQLGQGNTEAFF
d_gene: -; len: 14; j_gene: TRBJ2-5; abundance: few; v_gene: TRBV11-2; CDR3nt: TGTGCCAGCAGCTTACGGTGGGCCCAAGAGACCCAGTACTTC; CDR3aa: CASSLRWAQETQYF
d_gene: -; len: 14; j_gene: TRBJ1-4; abundance: -; v_gene: TRBV27; CDR3nt: TGTGCCAGCAGTTCACGGGGGGATTTTGAAAAACTGTTTTTT; CDR3aa: CASSSRGDFEKLFF
d_gene: -; len: 15; j_gene: TRBJ1-5; abundance: -; v_gene: TRBV28; CDR3nt: TGTGCCAGCAGTTCACCAACAAGAAGCAATCAGCCCCAGCATTTT; CDR3aa: CASSSPTRSNQPQHF
d_gene: -; len: 14; j_gene: TRBJ2-2; abundance: -; v_gene: TRBV28; CDR3nt: TGTGCCAGCAGGGACAGAGCGAACACCGGGGAGCTGTTTTTT; CDR3aa: CASRDRANTGELFF
d_gene: -; len: 15; j_gene: TRBJ2-1; abundance: -; v_gene: TRBV11-3; CDR3nt: TGTGCCAGCAGCTTAGATCTGGGCTTCCCCAATGAGCAGTTCTTC; CDR3aa: CASSLDLGFPNEQFF
d_gene: -; len: 14; j_gene: TRBJ1-1; abundance: -; v_gene: TRBV9; CDR3nt: TGTGCCAGCAGCGTGTCAGACAGGCTATATGAAGCTTTCTTT; CDR3aa: CASSVSDRLYEAFF
d_gene: -; len: 12; j_gene: TRBJ1-2; abundance: -; v_gene: TRBV29-1; CDR3nt: TGCAGCGTTGAAGACCTTCGCTATGGCTACACCTTC; CDR3aa: CSVEDLRYGYTF
d_gene: TRBD1; len: 15; j_gene: TRBJ1-6; abundance: -; v_gene: TRBV28; CDR3nt: TGTGCCAGTTTGGGTATAGGGGGCTCTGGGAAAGCCCTCCACTTT; CDR3aa: CASLGIGGSGKALHF
d_gene: TRBD1; len: 13; j_gene: TRBJ1-1; abundance: -; v_gene: TRBV28; CDR3nt: TGTGCCACGTGCACAGGGGTGGACACTGAAGCTTTCTTT; CDR3aa: CATCTGVDTEAFF
d_gene: -; len: 16; j_gene: TRBJ1-5; abundance: -; v_gene: TRBV6-4; CDR3nt: TGTGCCAGCAGTCCGGTGGCAGGCGATAGCAATCAGCCCCAGCATTTT; CDR3aa: CASSPVAGDSNQPQHF
d_gene: TRBD1; len: 16; j_gene: TRBJ1-3; abundance: -; v_gene: TRBV24-1; CDR3nt: TGTGCCACCAGTGACTCTCGGAGGACAGGGGTATACACCATATATTTT; CDR3aa: CATSDSRRTGVYTIYF
d_gene: TRBD1; len: 17; j_gene: TRBJ2-3; abundance: -; v_gene: TRBV11-3; CDR3nt: TGTGCCAGCAGCGCCACCCGGGACAGGGGGAACTCAGATACGCAGTATTTT; CDR3aa: CASSATRDRGNSDTQYF
d_gene: TRBD1; len: 14; j_gene: TRBJ1-1; abundance: -; v_gene: TRBV27; CDR3nt: TGTGCCAGCAGTTTATCCACAGGGACAGGGAGGGCTTTCTTT; CDR3aa: CASSLSTGTGRAFF
d_gene: -; len: 18; j_gene: TRBJ2-3; abundance: -; v_gene: TRBV28; CDR3nt: TGTGCCAGCAGTTTCCCCAGAGCCCCGGACAGAAGCACAGATACGCAGTATTTT; CDR3aa: CASSFPRAPDRSTDTQYF
d_gene: -; len: 14; j_gene: TRBJ1-2; abundance: few; v_gene: TRBV30; CDR3nt: TGTGCCTGGAGTAGCGGAGAAATCGGCTATGGCTACACCTTC; CDR3aa: CAWSSGEIGYGYTF
d_gene: -; len: 16; j_gene: TRBJ1-6; abundance: few; v_gene: TRBV10-3; CDR3nt: TGTGCCATCAGTCTATCAGGGGCACAGTATAATTCACCCCTCCACTTT; CDR3aa: CAISLSGAQYNSPLHF
d_gene: -; len: 15; j_gene: TRBJ2-2; abundance: -; v_gene: TRBV6-6; CDR3nt: TGTGCCAGCAGTTTTGCAGGGGCTAACACCGGGGAGCTGTTTTTT; CDR3aa: CASSFAGANTGELFF
d_gene: -; len: 17; j_gene: TRBJ2-2; abundance: -; v_gene: TRBV7-5; CDR3nt: TGTGTCAGAAGCTTAGTGTCAGGGGTTAGCATTACCGGGGAGCTGTTTTTT; CDR3aa: CVRSLVSGVSITGELFF
d_gene: -; len: 14; j_gene: TRBJ1-3; abundance: -; v_gene: TRBV6-5; CDR3nt: TGTGCCAGCACTAGGATGGAGGGTGGAAACACCATATATTTT; CDR3aa: CASTRMEGGNTIYF
d_gene: -; len: 14; j_gene: TRBJ1-5; abundance: -; v_gene: TRBV6-5; CDR3nt: TGTGCCAGCAGTTACGGAGCACCAAATCAGCCCCAGCATTTT; CDR3aa: CASSYGAPNQPQHF
d_gene: TRBD1; len: 14; j_gene: TRBJ2-2; abundance: -; v_gene: TRBV5-1; CDR3nt: TGCGCCAGCAGCGGGCAGGGGGCGCTTGGGGAGCTGTTTTTT; CDR3aa: CASSGQGALGELFF
d_gene: TRBD2; len: 17; j_gene: TRBJ2-1; abundance: -; v_gene: TRBV4-1; CDR3nt: TGCGCCAGCAGGAAAGTTAGCGGGGGGGTAAACCGGGATGAGCAGTTCTTC; CDR3aa: CASRKVSGGVNRDEQFF
d_gene: TRBD1; len: 18; j_gene: TRBJ1-3; abundance: once; v_gene: TRBV3-1/TRBV3-2; CDR3nt: TGTGCCAGCAGCCCTCGGGGCCATTCGACAGGGAGTGGAAACACCATATATTTT; CDR3aa: CASSPRGHSTGSGNTIYF
d_gene: -; len: 15; j_gene: TRBJ1-4; abundance: few; v_gene: TRBV3-1/TRBV3-2; CDR3nt: TGTGCCAGCAGCCCCACGACAGTTGGTAATGAAAAACTGTTTTTT; CDR3aa: CASSPTTVGNEKLFF
d_gene: -; len: 16; j_gene: TRBJ1-1; abundance: -; v_gene: TRBV5-1; CDR3nt: TGCGCCAGCAGCTTGCTATCCGGTAGCGTGAACACTGAAGCTTTCTTT; CDR3aa: CASSLLSGSVNTEAFF
d_gene: TRBD1; len: 13; j_gene: TRBJ1-4; abundance: -; v_gene: TRBV27; CDR3nt: TGTGCCAGCAGTCCGGACAGGATGGAAAAACTGTTTTTT; CDR3aa: CASSPDRMEKLFF
d_gene: -; len: 15; j_gene: TRBJ2-2; abundance: few; v_gene: TRBV11-3; CDR3nt: TGTGCCAGCAGCTTAGGCGGACTGCCGGGCGGGGAGCTGTTTTTT; CDR3aa: CASSLGGLPGGELFF
d_gene: -; len: 15; j_gene: TRBJ2-3; abundance: -; v_gene: TRBV14; CDR3nt: TGTGCCAGCAGCCCCTACGGGGGGCGCACAGATACGCAGTATTTT; CDR3aa: CASSPYGGRTDTQYF
d_gene: TRBD2; len: 17; j_gene: TRBJ2-3; abundance: -; v_gene: TRBV6-4; CDR3nt: TGTGCCAGCAGTGACCATTTGGGACTAGCGGGGACAGATACGCAGTATTTT; CDR3aa: CASSDHLGLAGTDTQYF
d_gene: -; len: 15; j_gene: TRBJ1-1; abundance: -; v_gene: TRBV5-6; CDR3nt: TGTGCCAGCAGCCCCCCCACCAGGGAAATGACTGAAGCTTTCTTT; CDR3aa: CASSPPTREMTEAFF
d_gene: TRBD1; len: 13; j_gene: TRBJ2-1; abundance: -; v_gene: TRBV11-3; CDR3nt: TGTGCCACCACGGGGACAGTATACAATGAGCAGTTCTTC; CDR3aa: CATTGTVYNEQFF
d_gene: -; len: 14; j_gene: TRBJ1-1; abundance: -; v_gene: TRBV15; CDR3nt: TGTGCCACCAGCACGCGGACAGCGAACACTGAAGCTTTCTTT; CDR3aa: CATSTRTANTEAFF
d_gene: -; len: 13; j_gene: TRBJ1-1; abundance: -; v_gene: TRBV6-4; CDR3nt: TGTGCCAGCAGTGGAGGGCCCGACACTGAAGCTTTCTTT; CDR3aa: CASSGGPDTEAFF
d_gene: -; len: 15; j_gene: TRBJ1-3; abundance: -; v_gene: TRBV19; CDR3nt: TGTGCCAGTAGTATTTCCGGGACACGCAGAAACACCATATATTTT; CDR3aa: CASSISGTRRNTIYF
d_gene: -; len: 17; j_gene: TRBJ1-5; abundance: -; v_gene: TRBV28; CDR3nt: TGTGCCAGCCTACCGGGAGGGTCCCGAAGGTTAGATCAGCCCCAGCATTTT; CDR3aa: CASLPGGSRRLDQPQHF
d_gene: -; len: 14; j_gene: TRBJ1-5; abundance: once; v_gene: TRBV27; CDR3nt: TGTGCCAGCAGTTTGGGTGGGAGGGGTCAGCCCCAGCATTTT; CDR3aa: CASSLGGRGQPQHF
d_gene: TRBD1; len: 14; j_gene: TRBJ2-5; abundance: -; v_gene: TRBV5-4; CDR3nt: TGTGCCAGCAGCTCCGGACAGGGCCAAGAGACCCAGTACTTC; CDR3aa: CASSSGQGQETQYF
d_gene: -; len: 14; j_gene: TRBJ2-2; abundance: -; v_gene: TRBV11-3; CDR3nt: TGTGCCAGCAGGACTACAGGGAGCACCGGGGAGCTGTTTTTT; CDR3aa: CASRTTGSTGELFF
d_gene: TRBD1; len: 15; j_gene: TRBJ1-1; abundance: -; v_gene: TRBV2; CDR3nt: TGTGCCAGTAGGGACAGGGCCCCCCAGAACACTGAAGCTTTCTTT; CDR3aa: CASRDRAPQNTEAFF
d_gene: TRBD2; len: 15; j_gene: TRBJ2-3; abundance: once; v_gene: TRBV5-4; CDR3nt: TGTGCCAGCAGTTCCACCGGGACTACCATTACGGCGCAGTATTTT; CDR3aa: CASSSTGTTITAQYF
d_gene: TRBD1; len: 19; j_gene: TRBJ1-6; abundance: -; v_gene: TRBV5-1; CDR3nt: TGCGCCAGCAGCCCAAGCGAAGCGACAGGGGCTCTAAATAATTCACCCCTCCACTTT; CDR3aa: CASSPSEATGALNNSPLHF
d_gene: -; len: 15; j_gene: TRBJ1-1; abundance: -; v_gene: TRBV4-3; CDR3nt: TGCGCCAGCAGCCAAGACGGGTTTCTCGGGACTGAAGCTTTCTTT; CDR3aa: CASSQDGFLGTEAFF
d_gene: -; len: 14; j_gene: TRBJ1-3; abundance: -; v_gene: TRBV6-4; CDR3nt: TGTGCCAGCAAAGAAGATGCTACTGGAAACACCATATATTTT; CDR3aa: CASKEDATGNTIYF
d_gene: -; len: 13; j_gene: TRBJ1-6; abundance: -; v_gene: TRBV18; CDR3nt: TGTGCCAGCTCACCGACAGAGAATTCACCCCTCCACTTT; CDR3aa: CASSPTENSPLHF
d_gene: TRBD1; len: 15; j_gene: TRBJ1-1; abundance: -; v_gene: TRBV7-9; CDR3nt: TGTGCCAGCAGCCTCAGACAGGGGATTGATGCTGAAGCTTTCTTT; CDR3aa: CASSLRQGIDAEAFF
d_gene: TRBD1; len: 17; j_gene: TRBJ1-3; abundance: -; v_gene: TRBV4-1; CDR3nt: TGCGCCAGCAGCCAATTGAGGGACAGCATCTCTGGAAACACCATATATTTT; CDR3aa: CASSQLRDSISGNTIYF